These T cell receptor beta chains were read from a single sample in a study of PD-1 blockade in classical Hodgkin lymphoma. Assay: immunoSEQ multiplex PCR; the TCRdb copy retains only in-frame clones and omits some. The top ten clones hold 2% to 2.5% of a sample with 15,000 to 20,000 clones, about 68% of them seen once. The sample consisted of CD4+ T cells from blood, taken before the fourth cycle of nivolumab. These receptors were obtained from a human donor with classical Hodgkin lymphoma. CDR3s include the opening cysteine and the closing phenylalanine or tryptophan. The D gene is left open where the match is weak. The size field is filled for only some rows; it gives once, few, many or a size class.

d_gene: -; abundance: -; j_gene: TRBJ1-2; v_gene: TRBV7-8; CDR3nt: TGTGCCAGCAGCTTAGGACAGACAAGCTATGGCTACACCTTC; CDR3aa: CASSLGQTSYGYTF
d_gene: -; abundance: once; j_gene: TRBJ1-1; v_gene: TRBV7-6; CDR3nt: TGTGCCAGCAGCTTAGGGGAGAAAACTGAAGCTTTCTTT; CDR3aa: CASSLGEKTEAFF
d_gene: -; abundance: -; j_gene: TRBJ1-5; v_gene: TRBV19; CDR3nt: TGTGCCAGTAGCTCGGCCAGGATTTACAATCAGCCCCAGCATTTT; CDR3aa: CASSSARIYNQPQHF
d_gene: -; abundance: once; j_gene: TRBJ2-7; v_gene: TRBV20-1; CDR3nt: TGCAGTGCTAACAGGGTCCACGAGCAGTACTTC; CDR3aa: CSANRVHEQYF
d_gene: -; abundance: -; j_gene: TRBJ2-4; v_gene: TRBV30; CDR3nt: TGTGCCTGGAGGCCCTTTGGGTCCAAAAACATTCAGTACTTC; CDR3aa: CAWRPFGSKNIQYF
d_gene: TRBD1; abundance: -; j_gene: TRBJ2-2; v_gene: TRBV7-9; CDR3nt: TGTGCCAGCAGAGCTAATACGGGACAGGCCGACACCGGGGAGCTGTTTTTT; CDR3aa: CASRANTGQADTGELFF
d_gene: -; abundance: -; j_gene: TRBJ1-1; v_gene: TRBV11-2; CDR3nt: TGTGCCAGCGGGGTCCGAGCCGCCCTCATGAACACTGAAGCTTTCTTT; CDR3aa: CASGVRAALMNTEAFF
d_gene: -; abundance: -; j_gene: TRBJ2-5; v_gene: TRBV19; CDR3nt: TGTGCCAGTAGTAGGGGACCGCGGGAGACCCAGTACTTC; CDR3aa: CASSRGPRETQYF
d_gene: -; abundance: -; j_gene: TRBJ1-6; v_gene: TRBV27; CDR3nt: TGTGCCAGCAGTTTGGCTCCCTCAGGGGATTCACCCCTCCACTTT; CDR3aa: CASSLAPSGDSPLHF
d_gene: -; abundance: -; j_gene: TRBJ2-2; v_gene: TRBV5-1; CDR3nt: TGCGCCAGCAGTCTAGGGACAACGAACACCGGGGAGCTGTTTTTT; CDR3aa: CASSLGTTNTGELFF
d_gene: -; abundance: -; j_gene: TRBJ1-2; v_gene: TRBV7-8; CDR3nt: TGTGCCAGCAGCCCCGAGCCAGGCCACAGCTATGGCTACACCTTC; CDR3aa: CASSPEPGHSYGYTF
d_gene: -; abundance: -; j_gene: TRBJ1-3; v_gene: TRBV4-2; CDR3nt: TGTGCCAGCAGCCAAGTTGGGGGTATTAGCTCTGGAAACACCATATATTTT; CDR3aa: CASSQVGGISSGNTIYF
d_gene: -; abundance: -; j_gene: TRBJ1-5; v_gene: TRBV6-1; CDR3nt: TGTGCCAGCAGTGAATTCGAGACCACAAGAATTAATCAGCCCCAGCATTTT; CDR3aa: CASSEFETTRINQPQHF
d_gene: -; abundance: -; j_gene: TRBJ2-3; v_gene: TRBV19; CDR3nt: TGTGCCAGTAGTATGACGGGGGCGACAGATACGCAGTATTTT; CDR3aa: CASSMTGATDTQYF
d_gene: TRBD1; abundance: -; j_gene: TRBJ1-2; v_gene: TRBV7-2; CDR3nt: TGTGCCAGCAGCTCTCTCGACAGGGTTTCTAACTATGGCTACACCTTC; CDR3aa: CASSSLDRVSNYGYTF
d_gene: -; abundance: few; j_gene: TRBJ1-1; v_gene: TRBV19; CDR3nt: TGTGCCACCGACGCTGGAGGCACTGAAGCTTTCTTT; CDR3aa: CATDAGGTEAFF
d_gene: TRBD1; abundance: -; j_gene: TRBJ2-3; v_gene: TRBV10-1; CDR3nt: TGCGCCAGCAGCCGGGACAGACTCACAGATACGCAGTATTTT; CDR3aa: CASSRDRLTDTQYF
d_gene: -; abundance: -; j_gene: TRBJ1-6; v_gene: TRBV9; CDR3nt: TGTGCCAGCAGCGTAGGGGTTCATAATTCACCCCTCCACTTT; CDR3aa: CASSVGVHNSPLHF
d_gene: TRBD2; abundance: -; j_gene: TRBJ2-3; v_gene: TRBV7-2; CDR3nt: TGTGCCAGCAGCTTAGGGACTAGCGGGGGGGCGACAGATACGCAGTATTTT; CDR3aa: CASSLGTSGGATDTQYF